This T cell receptor beta chain appears in the sequencing data of a study of blood T cell repertoires in COVID-19. The overall study: The origin of the acute and convalescent COVID-19 samples was the United States, Italy and Spain.

CDR3 length equals 14 residues. The germline gives CDR1 SEHNR, CDR2 FQNEAQ (reference sequence). Trimming stripped 3 bases from V and 3 bases from J, with 12 bases between. Original processing notes: Amplification of reference gene primers provided the estimated nucleated cell counts. Assay: immunoSEQ multiplex PCR; the TCRdb copy retains only in-frame clones and omits some. V and J calls plus clone size are reproduced from that table; the DNA served to infer D and trimming. Among about 120,000 clones listed, 70% to 85% were seen once. The TCR originated in an older woman with acute or convalescent COVID-19. The specimen was peripheral blood. This chain connects TRBV7-9 to TRBJ2-7, with D possibly being TRBD1 (6 bases). CDR3 amino acids: CASSFPTGLYEQYF. The CDR3 nucleotides are TGTGCCAGCAGCTTCCCGACAGGTCTCTACGAGCAGTACTTC.